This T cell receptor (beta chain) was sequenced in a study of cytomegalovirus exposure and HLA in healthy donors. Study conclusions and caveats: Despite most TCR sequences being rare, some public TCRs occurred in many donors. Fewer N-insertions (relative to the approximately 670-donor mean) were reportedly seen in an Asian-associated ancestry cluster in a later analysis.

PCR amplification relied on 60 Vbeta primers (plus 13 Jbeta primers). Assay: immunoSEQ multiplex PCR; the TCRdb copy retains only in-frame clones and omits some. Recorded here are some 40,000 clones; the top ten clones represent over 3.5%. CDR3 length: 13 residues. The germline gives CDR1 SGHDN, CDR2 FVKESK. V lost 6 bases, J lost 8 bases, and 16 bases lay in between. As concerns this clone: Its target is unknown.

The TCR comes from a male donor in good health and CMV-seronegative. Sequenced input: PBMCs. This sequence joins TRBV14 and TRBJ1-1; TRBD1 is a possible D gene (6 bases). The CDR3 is CASSFAGTKEAFF. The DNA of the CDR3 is TGTGCCAGCAGTTTCGCCGGGACAAAAGAAGCTTTCTTT.